Described below is a single TCR beta chain sequence and its context. This specimen belongs to a study of OX40 agonist ivuxolimab in advanced cancers. Study overall: Three patients, one with hepatocellular carcinoma and two with cutaneous melanoma, achieved partial responses.

Sequencing used immunoSEQ multiplex PCR; TCRdb keeps in-frame clones, though not all of them. The sample lists some 130,000 clones; 80% to 90% were seen once. This CDR3 is built from 18 residues. V was trimmed by 0 bases and J by 4 bases, leaving 20 bases between them. From germline, CDR1 is LGHNA and CDR2 YSLEER. The sequencing used CD4+ or CD8+ T cells sorted from blood, collected in a trial of the OX40 agonist ivuxolimab. The rearrangement links TRBV4-3 to TRBJ2-3; D tentatively reads TRBD1 or TRBD2 (5 bases each). The source of this sequence is an adult with an advanced solid tumor such as melanoma, head and neck, liver or kidney cancer. Here the CDR3 reads CASSQDHQGGGLPDTQYF. The CDR3 DNA sequence: TGCGCCAGCAGCCAAGATCACCAGGGTGGAGGTCTGCCAGATACGCAGTATTTT.